Detailed here is one TCR beta chain. The antigen is unknown. This record belongs to a study of cytomegalovirus exposure and HLA in healthy donors. As for the study in general: Across more than 350 genotyped donors, 81% landed in the Caucasian-associated ancestry cluster. Study-wide results and caveats: Excluded were some V segments that proved indistinguishable, including TRBV6-2 and TRBV6-3. The likely explanation for a cluster of highly shared sequence variants was sequencing artifact. Segments of the TCR beta V type were, in most cases, productive about 87% or about 30% of the time in an earlier analysis.

V shed 3 bases and J 2 bases; nucleotides not matched to a gene: 6. CDR1 KGHSH and CDR2 LQKENI come from the germline V gene. The CDR3 contains 15 residues. PCR used 60 Vbeta primers and 13 Jbeta primers. Clones were sequenced by immunoSEQ multiplex PCR, and TCRdb holds only the in-frame ones, with some missing. The table has around 120,000 clones, around 77% seen once; the top ten hold about 16%. The source is a man in his forties or fifties in good health and CMV-seropositive. J is TRBJ2-5 and V is TRBV18; 7 bases match TRBD1. Material: PBMCs. As DNA, the CDR3 is TGTGCCAGCTCACCTTCCGGGACAGAACAAGAGACCCAGTACTTC. Translation: CASSPSGTEQETQYF.